This record concerns one T cell receptor (beta chain) sequence. Method: immunoSEQ multiplex PCR; TCRdb's copy keeps in-frame clones and lacks some. The sample shows about 130,000 clones, around 89% of them seen only once. This specimen belongs to a study of blood T cell repertoires in COVID-19. This CDR3 has 16 residues. Trimming took 0 bases from V and 5 from J, leaving 11 bases between them. The germline gives CDR1 LGHNA, CDR2 YSLEER. Sequencing was performed on peripheral blood. The sequence was collected from a man in his fifties or sixties with COVID-19, enrolled during active disease. The chain employs TRBV4-3 and TRBJ1-6; D is possibly TRBD1 (6 bases). Here the CDR3 DNA reads TGCGCCAGCAGCCAAGATGGAGGGGGGGATAATTCACCCCTCCACTTT. Translation: CASSQDGGGDNSPLHF.